The clone carrying this T cell receptor beta chain was seen just once. The protocol was immunoSEQ multiplex PCR, while the TCRdb copy is restricted to in-frame clones and leaves out a portion. In the table there are some 380,000 clones, around 90% of which are singletons. This sample stems from a study of blood T cell repertoires in COVID-19. Turning to the study itself: Nucleic acid was either cDNA or gDNA, and it came from T cells, B-cell-depleted T cells, or PBMCs.

The CDR3 has 17 residues. Germline V CDR1 and CDR2: SGDLS, YYNGEE. The V end lost 3 bases, the J end lost 3 bases, and 18 bases lay between the germline ends. V is TRBV9 and J is TRBJ2-2; D is perhaps TRBD2 (6 bases). The source is a woman aged 40 to 50 with acute COVID-19. The sequenced sample consisted of PBMCs or T cells enriched from blood (not recorded which). The CDR3: CASSAGVEARDTGELFF. CDR3 nucleotides: TGTGCCAGCAGCGCGGGGGTTGAGGCCAGGGACACCGGGGAGCTGTTTTTT. Variable domain in full (rest from reference TRBV9 and TRBJ2-2): DSGVTQTPKHLITATGQRVTLRCSPRSGDLSVYWYQQSLDQGLQFLIQYYNGEERAKGNILERFSAQQFPDLHSELNLSSLELGDSALYFCASSAGVEARDTGELFFGEGSRLTVL.